The present T cell receptor beta chain was sequenced within a study of T-cell reconstitution after alpha-beta-depleted transplantation in children. Unique molecular identifiers featured in how the TCRbeta library was prepared. TCRdb re-called the PCR reads through MiXCR, storing one row per CDR3 protein. The table lists 400,000 to 550,000 distinct CDR3 sequences, 10% to 13% of them singletons. Study-level points and caveats: T-cell numbers and diversity one year post-transplant derived largely from freshly generated T cells.

As to this clonotype: Its antigen is unidentified.

The sample was PBMCs, taken before TCRalphabeta/CD19-depleted stem cell transplant. The receptor comes from a child younger than 10 with inherited bone marrow failure, due to receive a stem cell transplant.

Written as DNA, the CDR3 is TGTGCCAGCAGTGATGCCAGCGGGAGCTCCTACAATGAGCAGTTCTTC. It is translated as CASSDASGSSYNEQFF. The chain links TRBV6-1 to TRBJ2-1; 8 nucleotides match TRBD2. J was trimmed by 0 bases and V by 3 bases; bases with no gene match: 4. This CDR3 comprises 16 residues. Looked up from germline, CDR1 is MNHNS and CDR2 is SASEGT.